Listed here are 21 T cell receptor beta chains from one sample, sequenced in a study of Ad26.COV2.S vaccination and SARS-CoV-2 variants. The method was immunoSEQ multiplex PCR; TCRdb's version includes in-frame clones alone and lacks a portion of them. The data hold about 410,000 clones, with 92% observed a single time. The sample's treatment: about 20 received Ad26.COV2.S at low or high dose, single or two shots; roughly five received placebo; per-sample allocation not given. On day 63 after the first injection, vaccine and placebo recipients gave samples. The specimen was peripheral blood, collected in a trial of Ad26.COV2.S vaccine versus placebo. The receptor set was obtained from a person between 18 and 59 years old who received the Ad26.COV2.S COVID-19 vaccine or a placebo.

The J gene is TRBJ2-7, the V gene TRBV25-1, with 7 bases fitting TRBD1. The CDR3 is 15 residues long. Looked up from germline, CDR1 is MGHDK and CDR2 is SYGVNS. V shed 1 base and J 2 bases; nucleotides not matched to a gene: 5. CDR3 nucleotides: TGTGCCAGCAGTGAATCGGGGACAGCTACCTACGAGCAGTACTTC. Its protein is CASSESGTATYEQYF.

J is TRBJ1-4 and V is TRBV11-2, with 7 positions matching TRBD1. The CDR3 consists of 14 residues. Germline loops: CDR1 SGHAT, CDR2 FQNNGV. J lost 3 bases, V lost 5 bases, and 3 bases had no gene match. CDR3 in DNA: TGTGCCAGCAGCGGGACAGATCCTAATGAAAAACTGTTTTTT. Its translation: CASSGTDPNEKLFF.

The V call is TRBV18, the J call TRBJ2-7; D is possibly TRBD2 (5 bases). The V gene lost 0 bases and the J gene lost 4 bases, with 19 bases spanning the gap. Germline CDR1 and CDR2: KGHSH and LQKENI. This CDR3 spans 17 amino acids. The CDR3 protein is CASSPPNAGLGDYEQYF. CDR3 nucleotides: TGTGCCAGCTCACCACCAAACGCGGGCTTAGGAGATTACGAGCAGTACTTC.

The DNA of the CDR3 is TGTGCCAGTGCCGGGACAATACCCTACGAGCAGTACTTC. This gives the protein CASAGTIPYEQYF. The rearrangement uses TRBV19 and TRBJ2-7; a weak D match, TRBD1 (6 bases). The CDR3 runs 13 residues. The germline V gene has CDR1 LNHDA and CDR2 SQIVND (reference sequence). The V end lost 8 bases, the J end lost 2 bases, and 13 bases lay between the germline ends.

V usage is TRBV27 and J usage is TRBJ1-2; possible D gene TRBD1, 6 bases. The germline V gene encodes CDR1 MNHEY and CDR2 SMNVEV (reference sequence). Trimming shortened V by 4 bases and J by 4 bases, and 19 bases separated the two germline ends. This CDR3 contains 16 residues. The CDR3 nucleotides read TGTGCCAGCAGTTATTACTCGTTGGGGGCGGGCTATGGCTACACCTTC. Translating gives CASSYYSLGAGYGYTF.

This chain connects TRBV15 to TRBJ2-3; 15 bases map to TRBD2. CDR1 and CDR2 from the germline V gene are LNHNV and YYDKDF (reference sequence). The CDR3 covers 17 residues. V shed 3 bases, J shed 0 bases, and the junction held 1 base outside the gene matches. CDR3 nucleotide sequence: TGTGCCACCAGCAGGGGACTAGCGGGGGGTAGCACAGATACGCAGTATTTT. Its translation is CATSRGLAGGSTDTQYF.

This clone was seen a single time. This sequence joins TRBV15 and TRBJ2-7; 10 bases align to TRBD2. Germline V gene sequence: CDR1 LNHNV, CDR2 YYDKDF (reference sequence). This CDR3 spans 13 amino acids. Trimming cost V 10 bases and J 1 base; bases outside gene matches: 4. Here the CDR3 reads CASRTSGSYEQYF. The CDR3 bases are TGTGCCAGCCGGACTAGCGGATCCTACGAGCAGTACTTC.

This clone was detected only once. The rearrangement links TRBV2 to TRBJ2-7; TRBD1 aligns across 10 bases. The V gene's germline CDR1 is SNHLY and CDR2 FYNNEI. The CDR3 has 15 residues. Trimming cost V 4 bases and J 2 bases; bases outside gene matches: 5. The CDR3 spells CASSGGQGNPYEQYF. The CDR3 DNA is TGTGCCAGCAGTGGGGGACAGGGGAATCCCTACGAGCAGTACTTC.

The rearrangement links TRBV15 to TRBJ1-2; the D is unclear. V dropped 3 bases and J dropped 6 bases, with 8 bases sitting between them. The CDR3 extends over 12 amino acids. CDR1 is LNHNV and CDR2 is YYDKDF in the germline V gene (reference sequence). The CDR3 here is CATSRGRDGYTF. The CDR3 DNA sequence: TGTGCCACCAGCAGGGGCCGGGATGGCTACACCTTC.

Written as DNA, the CDR3 is TGTGCCAGCATCAGGGAATGGCAGTCTACGTCCGGGGAGCTGTTTTTT. Translation: CASIREWQSTSGELFF. V is TRBV2 and J is TRBJ2-2, with a weak D call TRBD1 (5 bases). CDR1 SNHLY and CDR2 FYNNEI come from the germline V gene. The CDR3 is 16 amino acids. Trimming stripped 7 bases from V and 6 bases from J, with 21 bases between. Drawing the rest from reference TRBV2 and TRBJ2-2, the complete variable domain is EPEVTQTPSHQVTQMGQEVILRCVPISNHLYFYWYRQILGQKVEFLVSFYNNEISEKSEIFDDQFSVERPDGSNFTLKIRSTKLEDSAMYFCASIREWQSTSGELFFGEGSRLTVL.

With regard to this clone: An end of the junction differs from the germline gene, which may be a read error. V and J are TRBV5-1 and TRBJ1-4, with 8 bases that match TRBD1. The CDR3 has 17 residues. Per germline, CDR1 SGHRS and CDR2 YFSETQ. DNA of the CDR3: TGCGCCAGCAGTCTCGGACAGGGACTATCTCCTAAGGAAAAACTGTTTTTT. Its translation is CASSLGQGLSPKEKLFF.

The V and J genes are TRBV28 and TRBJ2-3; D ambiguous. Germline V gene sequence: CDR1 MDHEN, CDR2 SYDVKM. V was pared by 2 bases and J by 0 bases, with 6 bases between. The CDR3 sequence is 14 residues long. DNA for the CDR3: TGTGCCAGCAGTTTACGGCCTAGCACAGATACGCAGTATTTT. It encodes CASSLRPSTDTQYF. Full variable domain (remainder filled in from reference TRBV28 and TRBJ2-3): DVKVTQSSRYLVKRTGEKVFLECVQDMDHENMFWYRQDPGLGLRLIYFSYDVKMKEKGDIPEGYSVSREKKERFSLILESASTNQTSMYLCASSLRPSTDTQYFGPGTRLTVL.

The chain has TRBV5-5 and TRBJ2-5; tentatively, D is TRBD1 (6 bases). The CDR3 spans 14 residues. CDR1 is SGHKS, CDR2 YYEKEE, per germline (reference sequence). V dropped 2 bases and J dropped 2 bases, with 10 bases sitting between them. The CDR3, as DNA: TGTGCCAGCAGCTTAGGGACAAATCAAGAGACCCAGTACTTC. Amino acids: CASSLGTNQETQYF. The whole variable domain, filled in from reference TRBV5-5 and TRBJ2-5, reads DAGVTQSPTHLIKTRGQQVTLRCSPISGHKSVSWYQQVLGQGPQFIFQYYEKEERGRGNFPDRFSARQFPNYSSELNVNALLLGDSALYLCASSLGTNQETQYFGPGTRLLVL.

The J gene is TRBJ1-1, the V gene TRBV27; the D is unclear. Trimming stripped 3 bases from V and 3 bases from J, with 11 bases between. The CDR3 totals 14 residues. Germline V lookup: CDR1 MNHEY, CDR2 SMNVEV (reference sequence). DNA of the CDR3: TGTGCCAGCAGTTTGAGGCCAGCTTACACTGAAGCTTTCTTT. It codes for CASSLRPAYTEAFF.

As DNA, the CDR3 is TGTGCCAGCAGATCAGGGGGGCTAAGTAATTCACCCCTCCACTTT. Encoded protein: CASRSGGLSNSPLHF. The chain employs TRBV28 and TRBJ1-6; 7 bases are a match to TRBD1. Losses at the gene ends were 6 bases for V and 6 bases for J; bases not matched to a gene: 8. This CDR3 contains 15 residues. Germline V CDR1 and CDR2: MDHEN, SYDVKM.

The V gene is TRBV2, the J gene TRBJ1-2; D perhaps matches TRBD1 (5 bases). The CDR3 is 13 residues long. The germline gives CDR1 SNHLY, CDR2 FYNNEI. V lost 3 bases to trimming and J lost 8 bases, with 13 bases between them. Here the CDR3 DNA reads TGTGCCAGCAGTGAGGTGGGACCGGGGGGCTACACCTTC. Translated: CASSEVGPGGYTF.

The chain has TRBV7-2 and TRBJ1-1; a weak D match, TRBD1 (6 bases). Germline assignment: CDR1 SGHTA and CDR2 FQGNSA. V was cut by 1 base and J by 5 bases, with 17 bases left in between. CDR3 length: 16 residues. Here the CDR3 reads CASSLGTGAGETEAFF. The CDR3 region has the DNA TGTGCCAGCAGCTTAGGTACGGGGGCGGGGGAGACTGAAGCTTTCTTT. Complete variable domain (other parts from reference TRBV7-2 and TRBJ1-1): GAGVSQSPSNKVTEKGKDVELRCDPISGHTALYWYRQSLGQGLEFLIYFQGNSAPDKSGLPSDRFSAERTGGSVSTLTIQRTQQEDSAVYLCASSLGTGAGETEAFFGQGTRLTVV.

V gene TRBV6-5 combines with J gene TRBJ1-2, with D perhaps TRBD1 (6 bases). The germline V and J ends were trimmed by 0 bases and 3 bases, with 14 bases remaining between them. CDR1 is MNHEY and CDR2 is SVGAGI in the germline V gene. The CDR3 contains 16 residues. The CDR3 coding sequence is TGTGCCAGCAGTTACTCAAAGAAGACAGGCGACTATGGCTACACCTTC. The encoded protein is CASSYSKKTGDYGYTF.

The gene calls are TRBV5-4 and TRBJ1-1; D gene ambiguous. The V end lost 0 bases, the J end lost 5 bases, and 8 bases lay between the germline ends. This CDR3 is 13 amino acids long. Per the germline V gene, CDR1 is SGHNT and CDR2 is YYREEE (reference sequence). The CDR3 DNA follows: TGTGCCAGCAGCTTGGTATCTGGGACTGAAGCTTTCTTT. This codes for CASSLVSGTEAFF. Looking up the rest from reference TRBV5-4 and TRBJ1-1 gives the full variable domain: ETGVTQSPTHLIKTRGQQVTLRCSSQSGHNTVSWYQQALGQGPQFIFQYYREEENGRGNFPPRFSGLQFPNYSSELNVNALELDDSALYLCASSLVSGTEAFFGQGTRLTVV.

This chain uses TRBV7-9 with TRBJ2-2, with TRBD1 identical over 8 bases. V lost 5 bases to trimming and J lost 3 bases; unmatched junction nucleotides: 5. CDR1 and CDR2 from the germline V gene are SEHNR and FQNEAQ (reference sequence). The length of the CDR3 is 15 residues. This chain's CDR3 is CASSPGGAYTGELFF. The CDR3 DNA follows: TGTGCCAGCAGCCCAGGGGGCGCCTACACCGGGGAGCTGTTTTTT.

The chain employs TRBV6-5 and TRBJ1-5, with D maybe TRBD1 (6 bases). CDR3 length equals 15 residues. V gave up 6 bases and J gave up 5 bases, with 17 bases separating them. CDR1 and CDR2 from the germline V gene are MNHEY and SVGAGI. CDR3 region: CASSRRTAADQPQHF. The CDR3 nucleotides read TGTGCCAGCAGCAGGAGGACAGCGGCGGATCAGCCCCAGCATTTT.